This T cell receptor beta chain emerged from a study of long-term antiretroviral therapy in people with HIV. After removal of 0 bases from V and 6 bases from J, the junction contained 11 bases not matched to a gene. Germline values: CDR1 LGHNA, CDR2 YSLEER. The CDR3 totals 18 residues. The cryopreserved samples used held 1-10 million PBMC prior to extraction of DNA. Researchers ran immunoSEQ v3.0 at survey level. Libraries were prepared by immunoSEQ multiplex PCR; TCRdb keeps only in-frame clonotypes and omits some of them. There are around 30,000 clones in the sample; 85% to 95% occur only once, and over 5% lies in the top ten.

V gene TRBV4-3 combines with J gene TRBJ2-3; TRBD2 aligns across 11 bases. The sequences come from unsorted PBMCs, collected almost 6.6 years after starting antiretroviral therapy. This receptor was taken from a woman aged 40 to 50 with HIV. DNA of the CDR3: TGCGCCAGCAGCCAAGATACAGTTGGGACTAGCGGTGCGGATACGCAGTATTTT. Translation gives CASSQDTVGTSGADTQYF.